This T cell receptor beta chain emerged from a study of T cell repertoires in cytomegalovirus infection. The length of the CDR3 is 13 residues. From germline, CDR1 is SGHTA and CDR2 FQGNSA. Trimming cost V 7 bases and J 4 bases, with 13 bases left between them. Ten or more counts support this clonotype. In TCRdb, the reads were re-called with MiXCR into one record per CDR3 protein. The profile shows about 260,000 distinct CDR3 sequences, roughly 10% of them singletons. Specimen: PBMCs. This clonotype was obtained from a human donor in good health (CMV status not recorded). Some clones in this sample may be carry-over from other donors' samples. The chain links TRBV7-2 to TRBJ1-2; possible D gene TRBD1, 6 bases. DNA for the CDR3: TGTGCCAGCACTATCGACAGGACCTATGGCTACACCTTC. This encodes CASTIDRTYGYTF.